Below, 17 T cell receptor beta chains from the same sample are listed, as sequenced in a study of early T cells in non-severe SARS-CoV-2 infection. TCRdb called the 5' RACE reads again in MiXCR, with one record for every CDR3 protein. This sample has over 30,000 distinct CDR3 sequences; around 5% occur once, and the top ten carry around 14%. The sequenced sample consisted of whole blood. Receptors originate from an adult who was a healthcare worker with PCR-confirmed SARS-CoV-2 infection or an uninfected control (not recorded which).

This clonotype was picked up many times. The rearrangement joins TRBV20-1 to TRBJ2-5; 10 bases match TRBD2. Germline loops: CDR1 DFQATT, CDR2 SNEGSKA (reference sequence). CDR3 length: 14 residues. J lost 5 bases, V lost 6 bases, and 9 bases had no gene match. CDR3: CSARSASGGETQYF. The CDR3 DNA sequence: TGCAGTGCCCGATCGGCTAGCGGGGGTGAGACCCAGTACTTC.

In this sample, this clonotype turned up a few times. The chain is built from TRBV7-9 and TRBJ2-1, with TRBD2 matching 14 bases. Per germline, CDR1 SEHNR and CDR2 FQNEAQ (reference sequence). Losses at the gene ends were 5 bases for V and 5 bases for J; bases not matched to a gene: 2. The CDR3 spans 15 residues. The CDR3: CASSPGLAGDNEQFF. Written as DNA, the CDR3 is TGTGCCAGCAGCCCGGGACTAGCGGGGGACAATGAGCAGTTCTTC. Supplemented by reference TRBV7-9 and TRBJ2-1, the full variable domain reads DTGVSQNPRHKITKRGQNVTFRCDPISEHNRLYWYRQTLGQGPEFLTYFQNEAQLEKSRLLSDRFSAERPKGSFSTLEIQRTEQGDSAMYLCASSPGLAGDNEQFFGPGTRLTVL.

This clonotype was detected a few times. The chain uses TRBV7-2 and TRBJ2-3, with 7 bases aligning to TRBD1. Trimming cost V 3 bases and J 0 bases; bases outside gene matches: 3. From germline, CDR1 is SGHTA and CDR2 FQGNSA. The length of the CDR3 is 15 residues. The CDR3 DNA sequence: TGTGCCAGCAGCTTTTCACAGGGGAGCACAGATACGCAGTATTTT. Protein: CASSFSQGSTDTQYF.

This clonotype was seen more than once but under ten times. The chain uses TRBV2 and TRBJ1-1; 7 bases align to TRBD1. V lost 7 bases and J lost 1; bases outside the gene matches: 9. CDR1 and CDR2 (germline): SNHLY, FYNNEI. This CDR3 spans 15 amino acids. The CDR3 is CASNLGGQPNTEAFF. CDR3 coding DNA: TGTGCCAGCAATTTAGGGGGACAGCCGAACACTGAAGCTTTCTTT.

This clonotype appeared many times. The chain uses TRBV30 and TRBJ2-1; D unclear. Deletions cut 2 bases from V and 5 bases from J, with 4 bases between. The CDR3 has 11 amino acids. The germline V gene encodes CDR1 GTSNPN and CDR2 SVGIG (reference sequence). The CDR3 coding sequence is TGTGCCTGGAGTCAGAACAATGAGCAGTTCTTC. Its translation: CAWSQNNEQFF.

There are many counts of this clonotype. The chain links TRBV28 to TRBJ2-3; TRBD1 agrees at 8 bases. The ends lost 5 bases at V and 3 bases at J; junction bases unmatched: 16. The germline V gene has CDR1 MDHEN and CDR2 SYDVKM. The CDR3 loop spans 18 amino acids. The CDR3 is CASSPRTGQRMLTDTQYF. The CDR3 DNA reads TGTGCCAGCAGTCCCCGGACAGGGCAGAGAATGCTAACAGATACGCAGTATTTT.

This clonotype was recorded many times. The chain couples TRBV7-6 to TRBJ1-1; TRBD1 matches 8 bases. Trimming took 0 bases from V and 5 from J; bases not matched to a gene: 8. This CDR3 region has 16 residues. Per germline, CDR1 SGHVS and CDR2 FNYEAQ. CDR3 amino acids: CASSLAVQGASTEAFF. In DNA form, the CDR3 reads TGTGCCAGCAGCTTAGCGGTCCAGGGGGCATCGACTGAAGCTTTCTTT.

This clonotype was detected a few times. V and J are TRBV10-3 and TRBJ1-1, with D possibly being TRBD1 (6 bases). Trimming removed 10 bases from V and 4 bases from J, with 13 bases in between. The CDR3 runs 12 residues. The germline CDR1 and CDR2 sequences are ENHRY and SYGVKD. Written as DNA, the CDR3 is TGTGCCACCGAAGGGGGGGGCACTGAAGCTTTCTTT. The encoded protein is CATEGGGTEAFF.

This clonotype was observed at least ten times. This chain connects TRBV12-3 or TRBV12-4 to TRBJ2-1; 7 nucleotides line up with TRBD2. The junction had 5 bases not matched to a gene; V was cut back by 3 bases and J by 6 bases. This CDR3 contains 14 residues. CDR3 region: CASSFGGGINEQFF. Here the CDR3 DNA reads TGTGCCAGCAGTTTTGGGGGGGGGATCAATGAGCAGTTCTTC.

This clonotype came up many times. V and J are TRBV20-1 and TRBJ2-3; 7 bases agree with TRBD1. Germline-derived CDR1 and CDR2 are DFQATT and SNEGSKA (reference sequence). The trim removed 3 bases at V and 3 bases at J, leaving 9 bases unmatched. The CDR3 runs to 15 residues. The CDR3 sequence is CSARTGQGVTDTQYF. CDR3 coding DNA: TGCAGTGCTAGGACGGGGCAGGGGGTAACAGATACGCAGTATTTT.

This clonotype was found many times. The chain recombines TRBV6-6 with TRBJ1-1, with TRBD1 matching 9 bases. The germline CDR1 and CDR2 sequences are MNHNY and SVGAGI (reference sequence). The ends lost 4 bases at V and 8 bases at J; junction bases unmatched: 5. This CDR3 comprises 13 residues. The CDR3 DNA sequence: TGTGCCAGCAGTTCACCGGGGACAGGGGAAGCTTTCTTT. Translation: CASSSPGTGEAFF.

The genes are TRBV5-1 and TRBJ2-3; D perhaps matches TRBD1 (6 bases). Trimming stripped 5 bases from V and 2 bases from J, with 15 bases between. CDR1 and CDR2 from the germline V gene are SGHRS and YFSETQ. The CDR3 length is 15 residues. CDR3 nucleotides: TGCGCCAGCAGGCAAAGGACAGACTACACAGATACGCAGTATTTT. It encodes CASRQRTDYTDTQYF. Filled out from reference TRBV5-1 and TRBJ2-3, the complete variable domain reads KAGVTQTPRYLIKTRGQQVTLSCSPISGHRSVSWYQQTPGQGLQFLFEYFSETQRNKGNFPGRFSGRQFSNSRSEMNVSTLELGDSALYLCASRQRTDYTDTQYFGPGTRLTVL.

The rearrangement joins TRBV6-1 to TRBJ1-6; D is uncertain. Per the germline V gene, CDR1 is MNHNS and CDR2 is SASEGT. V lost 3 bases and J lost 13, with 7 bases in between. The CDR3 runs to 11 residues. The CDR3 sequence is CASSDASPLHF. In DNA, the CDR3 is TGTGCCAGCAGTGACGCCAGCCCCCTCCACTTT.

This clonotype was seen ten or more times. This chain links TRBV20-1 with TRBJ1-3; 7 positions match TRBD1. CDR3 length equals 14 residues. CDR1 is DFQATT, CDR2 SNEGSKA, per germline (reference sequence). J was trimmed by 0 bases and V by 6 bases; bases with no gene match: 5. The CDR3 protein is CSADPGGSGNTIYF. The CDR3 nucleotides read TGCAGTGCGGACCCAGGGGGCTCTGGAAACACCATATATTTT.

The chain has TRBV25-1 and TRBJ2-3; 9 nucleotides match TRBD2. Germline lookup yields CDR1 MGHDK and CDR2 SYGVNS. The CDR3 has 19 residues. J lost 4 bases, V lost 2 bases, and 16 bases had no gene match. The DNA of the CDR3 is TGTGCCAGCAGTGAAGGTAGTGGCGGGGGGGCGAGTAAGGCAGATACGCAGTATTTT. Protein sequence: CASSEGSGGGASKADTQYF.

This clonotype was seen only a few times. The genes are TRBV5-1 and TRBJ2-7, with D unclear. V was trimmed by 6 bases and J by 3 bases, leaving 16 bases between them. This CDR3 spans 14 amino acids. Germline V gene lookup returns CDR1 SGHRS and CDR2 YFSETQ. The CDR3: CASTRTVGNYEQYF. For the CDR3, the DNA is TGCGCCAGCACTCGGACCGTAGGGAACTACGAGCAGTACTTC.

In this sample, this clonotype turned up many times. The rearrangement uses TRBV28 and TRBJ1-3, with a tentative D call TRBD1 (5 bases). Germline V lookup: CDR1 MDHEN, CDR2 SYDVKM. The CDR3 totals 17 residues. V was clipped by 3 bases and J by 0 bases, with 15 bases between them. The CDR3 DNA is TGTGCCAGCAGTTTGTCTGGGACCTCCAGCTCTGGAAACACCATATATTTT. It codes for CASSLSGTSSSGNTIYF.